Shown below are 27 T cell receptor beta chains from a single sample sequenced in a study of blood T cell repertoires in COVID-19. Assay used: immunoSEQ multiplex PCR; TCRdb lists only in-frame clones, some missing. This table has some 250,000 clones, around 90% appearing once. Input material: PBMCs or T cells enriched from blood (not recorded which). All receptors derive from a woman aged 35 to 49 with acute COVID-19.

In DNA, the CDR3 is TGTGCCAGCAGTGAAGAGCCTATATACGAGCAGTACTTC. As protein: CASSEEPIYEQYF. The gene calls are TRBV6-1 and TRBJ2-7, with no clear D. V lost 1 base to trimming and J lost 4 bases, with 8 bases between them. Germline lookup yields CDR1 MNHNS and CDR2 SASEGT. The CDR3 covers 13 residues.

The CDR3 region is CASRTTSGGINTGELFF. The CDR3 DNA reads TGTGCCAGCAGGACGACTAGCGGGGGGATAAACACCGGGGAGCTGTTTTTT. The chain couples TRBV3-1 (or the pseudogene TRBV3-2) to TRBJ2-2, with 13 bases lining up with TRBD2. CDR1 is LGHDT, CDR2 YNNKEL, per germline (reference sequence). The CDR3 loop spans 17 amino acids. The V segment lost 6 bases and the J segment 2 bases; nucleotides outside the gene matches: 6.

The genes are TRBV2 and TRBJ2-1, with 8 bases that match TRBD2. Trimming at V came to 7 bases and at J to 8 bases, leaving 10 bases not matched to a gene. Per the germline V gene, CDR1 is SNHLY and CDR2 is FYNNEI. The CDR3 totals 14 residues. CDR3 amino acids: CASKRLAGRDEQFF. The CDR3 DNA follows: TGTGCCAGCAAAAGGCTAGCGGGTAGGGATGAGCAGTTCTTC.

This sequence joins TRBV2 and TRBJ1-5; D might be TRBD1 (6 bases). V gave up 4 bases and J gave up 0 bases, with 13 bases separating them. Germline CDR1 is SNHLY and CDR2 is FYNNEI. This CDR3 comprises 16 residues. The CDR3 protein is CASSADSPYSNQPQHF. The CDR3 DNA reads TGTGCCAGCAGTGCGGACAGCCCGTATAGCAATCAGCCCCAGCATTTT.

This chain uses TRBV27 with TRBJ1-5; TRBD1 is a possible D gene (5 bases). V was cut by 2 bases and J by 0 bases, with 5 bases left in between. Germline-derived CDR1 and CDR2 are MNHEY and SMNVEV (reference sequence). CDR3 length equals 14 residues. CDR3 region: CASSLQGSNQPQHF. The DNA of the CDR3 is TGTGCCAGCAGTTTACAGGGTAGCAATCAGCCCCAGCATTTT.

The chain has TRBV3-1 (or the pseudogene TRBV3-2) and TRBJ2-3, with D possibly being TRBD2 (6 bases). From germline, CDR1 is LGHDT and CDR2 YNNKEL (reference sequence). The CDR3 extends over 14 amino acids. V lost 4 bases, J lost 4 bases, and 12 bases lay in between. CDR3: CASSPFSGPDTQYF. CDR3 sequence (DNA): TGTGCCAGCAGCCCCTTTAGCGGCCCAGATACGCAGTATTTT.

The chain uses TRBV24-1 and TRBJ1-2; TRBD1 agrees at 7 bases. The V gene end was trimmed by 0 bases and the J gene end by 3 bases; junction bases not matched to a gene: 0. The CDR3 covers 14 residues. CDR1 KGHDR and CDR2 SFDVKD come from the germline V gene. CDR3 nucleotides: TGTGCCACCAGTGATTTGCAGGGGGACTATGGCTACACCTTC. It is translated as CATSDLQGDYGYTF.

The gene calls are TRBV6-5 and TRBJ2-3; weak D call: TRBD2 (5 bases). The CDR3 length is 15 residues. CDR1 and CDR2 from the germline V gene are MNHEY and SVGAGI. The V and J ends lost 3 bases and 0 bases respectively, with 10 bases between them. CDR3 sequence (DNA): TGTGCCAGCAGTTATACGGGGTCTAGCACAGATACGCAGTATTTT. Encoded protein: CASSYTGSSTDTQYF.

The CDR3 loop reads CASSPASSAKTQYF. The CDR3 DNA reads TGTGCCAGCAGCCCAGCAAGTAGCGCGAAGACCCAGTACTTC. The V call is TRBV3-1 (or the pseudogene TRBV3-2), the J call TRBJ2-5; TRBD2 is a possible D gene (5 bases). Trimming left V 4 bases short and J 6 bases short, with 15 bases between. CDR1 and CDR2 from the germline V gene are LGHDT and YNNKEL (reference sequence). The CDR3 is made up of 14 amino acids.

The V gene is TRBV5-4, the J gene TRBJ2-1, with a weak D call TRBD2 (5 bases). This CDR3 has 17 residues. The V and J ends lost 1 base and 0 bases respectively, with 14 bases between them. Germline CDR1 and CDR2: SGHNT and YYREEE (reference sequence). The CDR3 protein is CASSLRAGKSSYNEQFF. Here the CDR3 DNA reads TGTGCCAGCAGCTTGCGGGCGGGTAAAAGCTCCTACAATGAGCAGTTCTTC.

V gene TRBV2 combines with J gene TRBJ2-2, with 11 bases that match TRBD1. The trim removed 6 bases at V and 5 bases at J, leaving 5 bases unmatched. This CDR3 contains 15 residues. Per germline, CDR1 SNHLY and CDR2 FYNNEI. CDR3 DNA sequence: TGTGCCAGCAGGGACAGGGGGCGGGGTACCGGGGAGCTGTTTTTT. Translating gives CASRDRGRGTGELFF.

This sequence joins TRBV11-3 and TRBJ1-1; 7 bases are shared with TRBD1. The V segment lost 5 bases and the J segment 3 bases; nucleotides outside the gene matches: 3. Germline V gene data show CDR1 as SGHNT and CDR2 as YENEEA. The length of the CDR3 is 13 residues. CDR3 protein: CASSPGTDTEAFF. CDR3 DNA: TGTGCCAGCAGCCCGGGGACAGACACTGAAGCTTTCTTT.

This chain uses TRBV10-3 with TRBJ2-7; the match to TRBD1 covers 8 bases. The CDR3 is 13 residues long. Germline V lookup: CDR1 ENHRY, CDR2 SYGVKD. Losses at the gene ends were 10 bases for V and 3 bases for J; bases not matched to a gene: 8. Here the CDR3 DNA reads TGTGCCACGACAGGGGATGGGGTCTACGAGCAGTACTTC. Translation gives CATTGDGVYEQYF.

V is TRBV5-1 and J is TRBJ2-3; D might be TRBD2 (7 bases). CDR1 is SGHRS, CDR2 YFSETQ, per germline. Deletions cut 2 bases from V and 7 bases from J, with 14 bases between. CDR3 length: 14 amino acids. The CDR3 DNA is TGCGCCAGCAGCTTCAGAGGGGGGGAAAATACGCAGTATTTT. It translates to CASSFRGGENTQYF.

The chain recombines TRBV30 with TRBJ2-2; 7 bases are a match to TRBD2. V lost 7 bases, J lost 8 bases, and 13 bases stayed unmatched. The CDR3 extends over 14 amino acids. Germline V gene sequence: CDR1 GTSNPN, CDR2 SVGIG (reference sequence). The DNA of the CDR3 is TGTGCCTTCCTTTCGGGGAGGGCCGGAGGGGAGCTGTTTTTT. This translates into CAFLSGRAGGELFF. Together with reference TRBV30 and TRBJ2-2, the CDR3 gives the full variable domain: SQTIHQWPATLVQPVGSPLSLECTVEGTSNPNLYWYRQAAGRGLQLLFYSVGIGQISSEVPQNLSASRPQDRQFILSSKKLLLSDSGFYLCAFLSGRAGGELFFGEGSRLTVL.

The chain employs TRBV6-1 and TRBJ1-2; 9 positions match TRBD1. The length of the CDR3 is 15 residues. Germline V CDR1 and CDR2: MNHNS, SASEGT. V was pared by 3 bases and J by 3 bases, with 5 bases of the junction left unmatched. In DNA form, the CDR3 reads TGTGCCAGCAGTGAGGGGACAGGGAATTACTATGGCTACACCTTC. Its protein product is CASSEGTGNYYGYTF.

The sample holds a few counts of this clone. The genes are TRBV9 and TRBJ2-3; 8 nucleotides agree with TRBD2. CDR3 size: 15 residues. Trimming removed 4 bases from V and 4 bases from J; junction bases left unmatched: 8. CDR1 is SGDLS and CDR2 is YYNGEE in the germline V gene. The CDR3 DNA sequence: TGTGCCAGCAGCCCCGGGGGGGGCTTTTCAGATACGCAGTATTTT. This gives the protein CASSPGGGFSDTQYF. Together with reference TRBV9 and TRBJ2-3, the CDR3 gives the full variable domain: DSGVTQTPKHLITATGQRVTLRCSPRSGDLSVYWYQQSLDQGLQFLIQYYNGEERAKGNILERFSAQQFPDLHSELNLSSLELGDSALYFCASSPGGGFSDTQYFGPGTRLTVL.

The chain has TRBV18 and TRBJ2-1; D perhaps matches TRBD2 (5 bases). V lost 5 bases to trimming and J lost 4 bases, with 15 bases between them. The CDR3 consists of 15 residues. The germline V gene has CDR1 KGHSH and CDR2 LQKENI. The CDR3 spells CASSDPTGDYNEQFF. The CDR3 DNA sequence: TGTGCCAGCTCAGACCCCACCGGGGATTACAATGAGCAGTTCTTC.

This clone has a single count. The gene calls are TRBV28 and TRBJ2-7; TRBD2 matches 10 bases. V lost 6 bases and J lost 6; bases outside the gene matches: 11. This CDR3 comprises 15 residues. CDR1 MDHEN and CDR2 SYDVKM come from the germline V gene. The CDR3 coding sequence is TGTGCCAGCAGAAAATCCGGGACTAGCGTTCTCGAGCAGTACTTC. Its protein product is CASRKSGTSVLEQYF.

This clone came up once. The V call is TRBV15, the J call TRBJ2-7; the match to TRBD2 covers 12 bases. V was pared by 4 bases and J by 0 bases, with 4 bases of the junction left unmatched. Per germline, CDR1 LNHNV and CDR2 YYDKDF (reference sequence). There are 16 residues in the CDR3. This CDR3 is CATSKGLAGYSYEQYF. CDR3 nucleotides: TGTGCCACCAGCAAAGGACTAGCGGGATACTCCTACGAGCAGTACTTC. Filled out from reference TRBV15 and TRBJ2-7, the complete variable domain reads DAMVIQNPRYQVTQFGKPVTLSCSQTLNHNVMYWYQQKSSQAPKLLFHYYDKDFNNEADTPDNFQSRRPNTSFCFLDIRSPGLGDTAMYLCATSKGLAGYSYEQYFGPGTRLTVT.

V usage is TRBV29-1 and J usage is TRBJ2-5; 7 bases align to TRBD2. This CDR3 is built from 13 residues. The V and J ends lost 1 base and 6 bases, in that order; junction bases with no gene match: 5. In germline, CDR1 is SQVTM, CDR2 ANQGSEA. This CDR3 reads CSVEVGGSKTQYF. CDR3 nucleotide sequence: TGCAGCGTTGAAGTCGGGGGGAGTAAGACCCAGTACTTC. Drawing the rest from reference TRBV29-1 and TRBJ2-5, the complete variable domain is SAVISQKPSRDICQRGTSLTIQCQVDSQVTMMFWYRQQPGQSLTLIATANQGSEATYESGFVIDKFPISRPNLTFSTLTVSNMSPEDSSIYLCSVEVGGSKTQYFGPGTRLLVL.

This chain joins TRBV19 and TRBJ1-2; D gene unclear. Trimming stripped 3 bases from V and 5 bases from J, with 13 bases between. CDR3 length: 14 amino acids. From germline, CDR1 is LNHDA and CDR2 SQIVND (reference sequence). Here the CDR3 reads CASSIAADGYGYTF. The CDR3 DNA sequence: TGTGCCAGTAGTATCGCGGCAGACGGGTATGGCTACACCTTC.

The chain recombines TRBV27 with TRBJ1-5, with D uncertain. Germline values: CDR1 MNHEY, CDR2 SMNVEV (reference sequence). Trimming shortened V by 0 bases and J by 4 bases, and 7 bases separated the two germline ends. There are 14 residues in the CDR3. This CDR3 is CASSLSRGNQPQHF. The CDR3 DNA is TGTGCCAGCAGTTTATCGCGGGGAAATCAGCCCCAGCATTTT.

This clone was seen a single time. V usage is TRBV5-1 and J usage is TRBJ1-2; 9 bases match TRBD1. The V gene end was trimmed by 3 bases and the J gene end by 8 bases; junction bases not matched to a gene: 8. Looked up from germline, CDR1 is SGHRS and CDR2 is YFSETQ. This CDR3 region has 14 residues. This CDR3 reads CASSWGTGITGYTF. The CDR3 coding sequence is TGCGCCAGCAGCTGGGGGACAGGGATAACCGGCTACACCTTC.

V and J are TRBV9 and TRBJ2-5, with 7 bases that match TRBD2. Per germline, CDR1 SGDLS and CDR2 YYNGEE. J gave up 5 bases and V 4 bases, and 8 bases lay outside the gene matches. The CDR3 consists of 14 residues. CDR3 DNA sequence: TGTGCCAGCAGCCCGCCCGCGGGGGTTGAGACCCAGTACTTC. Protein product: CASSPPAGVETQYF.

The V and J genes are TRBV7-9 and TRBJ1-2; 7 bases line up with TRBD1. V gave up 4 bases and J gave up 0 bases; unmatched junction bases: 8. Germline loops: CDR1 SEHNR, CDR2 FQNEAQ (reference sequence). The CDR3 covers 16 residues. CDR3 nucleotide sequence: TGTGCCAGCAGCTCCCCCGGGGACAGAACTAACTATGGCTACACCTTC. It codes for CASSSPGDRTNYGYTF. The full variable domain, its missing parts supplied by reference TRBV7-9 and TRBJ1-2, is DTGVSQNPRHKITKRGQNVTFRCDPISEHNRLYWYRQTLGQGPEFLTYFQNEAQLEKSRLLSDRFSAERPKGSFSTLEIQRTEQGDSAMYLCASSSPGDRTNYGYTFGSGTRLTVV.

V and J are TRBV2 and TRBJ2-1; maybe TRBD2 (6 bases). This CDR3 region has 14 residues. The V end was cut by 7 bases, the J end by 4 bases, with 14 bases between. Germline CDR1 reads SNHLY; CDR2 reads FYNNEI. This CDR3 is CASNAPGTYNEQFF. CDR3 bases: TGTGCCAGCAATGCACCGGGGACTTACAATGAGCAGTTCTTC.